Listed below are T cell receptor beta chains from one sample, sequenced in a study of blood T cells in healthy people across ages. TCRdb reprocessed the 5' RACE reads via MiXCR and lists one record per CDR3 protein. The data hold approximately 1.5 million distinct CDR3 sequences, with approximately 43% observed a single time. Sample: blood. Receptor source: a woman aged 18-35 years in good health. Each CDR3 is given without its conserved first and last residue. The order of the fields is V gene, CDR3 protein.

v_call: TRBV20-1; cdr3_aa: SARDHFGTGGYT
v_call: TRBV6-5; cdr3_aa: ASRHLSGAYNEQF
v_call: TRBV4-2; cdr3_aa: ASSQTPGFSYEQY
v_call: TRBV29-1; cdr3_aa: SVEGIAGDTQY
v_call: TRBV5-5; cdr3_aa: ASSLEVSVAYGHT
v_call: TRBV6-1; cdr3_aa: ASRVLDGEIYNEQF
v_call: TRBV29-1; cdr3_aa: SVDRGAYNEQY
v_call: TRBV15; cdr3_aa: ATSSTGGVGYT
v_call: TRBV6-5; cdr3_aa: ASRPSTGNRNTIY
v_call: TRBV9; cdr3_aa: ASTARGNSPLH
v_call: TRBV7-2; cdr3_aa: ASSLELAGGPDTQY
v_call: TRBV7-2; cdr3_aa: ASILTIWDTEAF
v_call: TRBV20-1; cdr3_aa: SAFIAGQETQY
v_call: TRBV5-1; cdr3_aa: ASSLRRAYNTGELF
v_call: TRBV29-1; cdr3_aa: SVELAEIAKNIQY
v_call: TRBV2; cdr3_aa: ASNAGRNNEQF
v_call: TRBV7-6; cdr3_aa: ASSSLYRGSNEQF
v_call: TRBV2; cdr3_aa: ASSGQGLNNEQY
v_call: TRBV6-2/TRBV6-3; cdr3_aa: ASSYYPQGGTGELF
v_call: TRBV5-1; cdr3_aa: ASSLETSGSSETQY
v_call: TRBV20-1; cdr3_aa: SARGDRGYYGYT
v_call: TRBV7-2; cdr3_aa: ASSYDFNTGELF
v_call: TRBV20-1; cdr3_aa: SAQGGGPLHNEQF
v_call: TRBV20-1; cdr3_aa: SARVPGGFDNEQF
v_call: TRBV29-1; cdr3_aa: SVQQGRDSPLH
v_call: TRBV20-1; cdr3_aa: SARDWDSQETQY
v_call: TRBV6-2/TRBV6-3; cdr3_aa: ASRPVRDRGLRTEAF
v_call: TRBV7-2; cdr3_aa: AGSSSAGVSNEKLF
v_call: TRBV12-3/TRBV12-4; cdr3_aa: ASSFLGRDTQY
v_call: TRBV6-5; cdr3_aa: ATGPTSGIYEQF
v_call: TRBV6-1; cdr3_aa: ASTPGQGRGQPQH
v_call: TRBV7-2; cdr3_aa: ASSFGPGVSNTGELF
v_call: TRBV7-2; cdr3_aa: ASSVAGKNEQY
v_call: TRBV28; cdr3_aa: ASNSGTPVFDTQY
v_call: TRBV27; cdr3_aa: ASSQSGTFGRWGYT
v_call: TRBV7-9; cdr3_aa: ASSPRLYNEQF
v_call: TRBV18; cdr3_aa: ASSPGGTYNSPLH
v_call: TRBV4-3; cdr3_aa: ASSLLVAGTGSYEQY
v_call: TRBV4-3; cdr3_aa: ASSQTRGYTEAF
v_call: TRBV24-1; cdr3_aa: ATSDVRGGIPQY
v_call: TRBV2; cdr3_aa: ASPGVRSYNEQF
v_call: TRBV12-3/TRBV12-4; cdr3_aa: ASSLARAGTTDTQY
v_call: TRBV7-2; cdr3_aa: ASSRRQGLNVHEQF
v_call: TRBV10-3; cdr3_aa: AISVLGNTIY
v_call: TRBV29-1; cdr3_aa: SVLQGAGNTIY
v_call: TRBV12-3/TRBV12-4; cdr3_aa: ASSQRDRGFYEQY
v_call: TRBV29-1; cdr3_aa: SVPSWRGGITDTQY
v_call: TRBV11-2; cdr3_aa: ASSLGKGGGKYGYT
v_call: TRBV29-1; cdr3_aa: SASGPPDTQY
v_call: TRBV29-1; cdr3_aa: SVPTSGAYNEQF